These T cell receptor beta chains were read from a single sample in a study of blood T cell repertoires in COVID-19. Sequencing was performed with immunoSEQ multiplex PCR; in TCRdb, only in-frame clones are kept and a portion is missing. The table shows some 390,000 clones, with 85% to 90% occurring only once. The sample taken for sequencing was PBMCs or T cells enriched from blood (not recorded which). These receptors all stem from a young woman who had recovered from COVID-19. Each CDR3 is given with its conserved first and last residue. A D gene is named only where the DNA matches it firmly. The size of a clone is reported for some rows only, either as once, few or many, or as a class for expanded clones.

V	D	J	length	size	DNA	CDR3
TRBV18	TRBD1	TRBJ2-7	14	NA	TGTGCCAGCTCACCACTCGGGACAGGGGGCGAGCAGTACTTC	CASSPLGTGGEQYF
TRBV11-2	TRBD2	TRBJ2-7	14	NA	TGTGCCAGCAGCTTAACTAGCGGGAGCTACGAGCAGTACTTC	CASSLTSGSYEQYF
TRBV28	TRBD2	TRBJ2-1	20	once	TGTGCCAGCAGTCCGACGGGACTAGCGGGTGCCCGATTTCGCCGTGGAGGGCAGTTCTTC	CASSPTGLAGARFRRGGQFF
TRBV19	NA	TRBJ1-2	11	NA	TGTGCCAGTAGTAGCTTTACTGTCTACACCTTC	CASSSFTVYTF
TRBV19	NA	TRBJ1-2	12	NA	TGTGCCAGTAGTATTCAGAAGTATGGCTACACCTTC	CASSIQKYGYTF
TRBV5-1	TRBD2	TRBJ2-3	16	NA	TGCGCCAGCAGCTTGAGGCTAGCGGGTACCACAGATACGCAGTATTTT	CASSLRLAGTTDTQYF
TRBV5-1	NA	TRBJ1-6	15	NA	TGCGCCAGCAGATGGGGCGGGACGGCGAATTCACCCCTCCACTTT	CASRWGGTANSPLHF
TRBV3-1/TRBV3-2	NA	TRBJ1-1	14	NA	TGTGCCAGCAGCCAGACCCCGGGACTGACTGAAGCTTTCTTT	CASSQTPGLTEAFF
TRBV14	NA	TRBJ2-2	14	NA	TGTGCCAGCAGCCCCCTAGCCTCGGTCGGGGAGCTGTTTTTT	CASSPLASVGELFF
TRBV6-5	NA	TRBJ1-1	14	few	TGTGCCAGCAGTCGTGGGACACCAAACACTGAAGCTTTCTTT	CASSRGTPNTEAFF
TRBV5-1	TRBD2	TRBJ2-7	15	once	TGCGCCAGCAGCTTGTTAGCGGGGGCTTCCAACGAGCAGTACTTC	CASSLLAGASNEQYF
TRBV27	NA	TRBJ1-5	13	once	TGTGCCAGCAGTCTCTTCAACACACAGCCCCAGCATTTT	CASSLFNTQPQHF
TRBV5-1	TRBD1	TRBJ2-3	14	NA	TGCGCCAGCACCTGGGACAGGGGCACAGATACGCAGTATTTT	CASTWDRGTDTQYF
TRBV5-5	TRBD1	TRBJ1-1	15	NA	TGTGCCAGCAGGCCAGACAGGGGAATGAACACTGAAGCTTTCTTT	CASRPDRGMNTEAFF
TRBV6-1	NA	TRBJ1-5	17	NA	TGTGCCAGCAGTGTAGTGGGACACATCAATAGCAATCAGCCCCAGCATTTT	CASSVVGHINSNQPQHF
TRBV4-3	NA	TRBJ1-4	15	NA	TGCGCCAGCAGCCAAGAGAGGTGGGCTAATGAAAAACTGTTTTTT	CASSQERWANEKLFF
TRBV30	NA	TRBJ1-2	12	NA	TGTGCCTGGAGCGAAGGCGGGGGAATCTACACCTTC	CAWSEGGGIYTF
TRBV28	NA	TRBJ1-4	11	NA	TGTGCCAGCACCCCGGGGGGGAAACTGTTTTTT	CASTPGGKLFF
TRBV5-1	NA	TRBJ1-2	13	NA	TGCGCCAGCAGCTTGGCGATGTCTATGGGCTACACCTTC	CASSLAMSMGYTF
TRBV7-9	NA	TRBJ1-2	13	NA	TGTGCCAGCACCTTCACAGGGCCCGGTGGCTACACCTTC	CASTFTGPGGYTF
TRBV25-1	TRBD1	TRBJ2-7	14	NA	TGTGCCAGCAGCCCGGGACAGGGGGCTCTCGAGCAGTACTTC	CASSPGQGALEQYF
TRBV19	TRBD2	TRBJ2-4	14	NA	TGTGCCAGTACCCCCGGGACTAGTCTAACCATTCAGTACTTC	CASTPGTSLTIQYF
TRBV7-3	NA	TRBJ2-3	15	NA	TGTGCCAGCAGCTTATGGTCGGGGGAGACAGATACGCAGTATTTT	CASSLWSGETDTQYF
TRBV9	NA	TRBJ2-7	14	NA	TGTGCCAGCAGCGTATCGGGGTGGAACTACGAGCAGTACTTC	CASSVSGWNYEQYF
TRBV15	TRBD1	TRBJ2-3	14	once	TGTGCCACCAGCAGAACTGCAGGACAGGGTACGCAGTATTTT	CATSRTAGQGTQYF
TRBV5-5	NA	TRBJ1-5	16	NA	TGTGCCAGCAGCTTGGCCCTGCCCCAACAGGGTCAGCCCCAGCATTTT	CASSLALPQQGQPQHF
TRBV5-1	NA	TRBJ2-7	14	NA	TGCGCCAGCAGCTTGGCCGCCAGGGGAGACGAGCAGTACTTC	CASSLAARGDEQYF
TRBV19	NA	TRBJ1-2	14	NA	TGTGCCAGTAGTATAGAGTCAGCGTCCTATGGCTACACCTTC	CASSIESASYGYTF